The next 32 T cell receptor beta chains were all read from a single sample in a study of blood T cell repertoires in COVID-19. Libraries were prepared by immunoSEQ multiplex PCR; TCRdb keeps only in-frame clonotypes and omits some of them. The table lists approximately 530,000 clones, around nine tenths of them singletons. Specimen: peripheral blood. These receptors came from a woman aged 45 to 65 with COVID-19, enrolled during active disease.

The genes are TRBV19 and TRBJ2-7; D may be TRBD1 (5 bases). Looked up from germline, CDR1 is LNHDA and CDR2 is SQIVND (reference sequence). The CDR3 covers 14 residues. Between the trimmed V and J ends, which lost 3 bases and 4 bases, there was a span of 13 bases. CDR3 sequence: CASSMAAGSYEQYF. The CDR3 DNA follows: TGTGCCAGTAGTATGGCAGCAGGGTCGTACGAGCAGTACTTC.

The J gene is TRBJ1-3, the V gene TRBV7-6; maybe TRBD1 (6 bases). The CDR3 length is 14 residues. The germline V gene encodes CDR1 SGHVS and CDR2 FNYEAQ. V was cut by 5 bases and J by 0 bases, with 8 bases left in between. CDR3 in amino acids: CASSRTASGNTIYF. Written as DNA, the CDR3 is TGTGCCAGCAGCCGGACAGCCTCTGGAAACACCATATATTTT.

The chain has TRBV2 and TRBJ1-2; the match to TRBD1 covers 8 bases. The germline V gene has CDR1 SNHLY and CDR2 FYNNEI. V shed 6 bases, J shed 0 bases, and the junction held 0 bases outside the gene matches. The CDR3 loop spans 13 amino acids. The CDR3: CASSRGPNYGYTF. CDR3 bases: TGTGCCAGCAGCAGGGGGCCTAACTATGGCTACACCTTC.

The V call is TRBV5-1, the J call TRBJ2-5; TRBD2 agrees at 8 bases. CDR1 SGHRS and CDR2 YFSETQ come from the germline V gene. This CDR3 has 14 amino acids. Unmatched junction bases numbered 4, after V lost 1 base and J lost 5 bases. The CDR3, as DNA: TGCGCCAGCAGCTTGAAGCGGGGGTTGGAGACCCAGTACTTC. Its translation is CASSLKRGLETQYF.

Concerning this clone: Other DNA variants within this sample encode the same CDR3. The CDR3 sequence: CASSLGTGTDTQYF. CDR3 coding DNA: TGTGCCAGCAGCTTAGGGACAGGCACAGATACGCAGTATTTT. The chain links TRBV9 to TRBJ2-3, with 7 bases aligning to TRBD1. With 4 bases clipped from V and 1 base from J, the junction kept 3 bases outside the gene matches. The CDR3 loop spans 14 amino acids. Germline V gene lookup returns CDR1 SGDLS and CDR2 YYNGEE.

This chain joins TRBV13 and TRBJ2-7; a possible D gene is TRBD2 (7 bases). V shed 0 bases and J shed 6 bases, with 21 bases lying between them. The CDR3 contains 17 residues. The germline V gene has CDR1 PRHDT and CDR2 FYEKMQ (reference sequence). CDR3 bases: TGTGCCAGCAGCTTAGGATACGGGGAGGGGGAAGTGGGCGAGCAGTACTTC. This translates into CASSLGYGEGEVGEQYF. The complete variable domain, with remaining parts taken from reference TRBV13 and TRBJ2-7, reads AAGVIQSPRHLIKEKRETATLKCYPIPRHDTVYWYQQGPGQDPQFLISFYEKMQSDKGSIPDRFSAQQFSDYHSELNMSSLELGDSALYFCASSLGYGEGEVGEQYFGPGTRLTVT.

The V and J genes are TRBV24-1 and TRBJ2-7; maybe TRBD2 (5 bases). V lost 3 bases and J 3 bases, leaving 17 bases between the germline ends. Germline CDR1 KGHDR, CDR2 SFDVKD. The length of the CDR3 is 16 residues. The CDR3 spells CATSDPDGRRNYEQYF. DNA of the CDR3: TGTGCCACCAGTGATCCCGACGGCCGGAGGAACTACGAGCAGTACTTC.

V gene TRBV9 combines with J gene TRBJ2-5; maybe TRBD1 (6 bases). The V gene's germline CDR1 is SGDLS and CDR2 YYNGEE. The V end lost 5 bases, the J end lost 2 bases, and 13 bases lay between the germline ends. This CDR3 spans 14 amino acids. Written as DNA, the CDR3 is TGTGCCAGCAGTTTTCAGGGGATTCAAGAGACCCAGTACTTC. Residues: CASSFQGIQETQYF.

The chain uses TRBV7-6 and TRBJ2-7, with D possibly matching TRBD2 (7 bases). The V gene lost 1 base and the J gene lost 6 bases, with 19 bases spanning the gap. The CDR3 is 16 amino acids. The V gene's germline CDR1 is SGHVS and CDR2 FNYEAQ. The CDR3 nucleotides are TGTGCCAGCAGCTTAGTGGGGGGGGCCCTCTCGGTCGAGCAGTACTTC. Translating gives CASSLVGGALSVEQYF.

In this sample, this clone turned up once. V gene TRBV4-1 combines with J gene TRBJ2-1; 9 bases align to TRBD2. V was pared by 1 base and J by 8 bases, with 6 bases of the junction left unmatched. The CDR3 is 15 amino acids. Germline CDR1 MGHRA, CDR2 YSYEKL. The CDR3 nucleotides are TGCGCCAGCAGCCAAGGCGGGGGGGCCAGGGATGAGCAGTTCTTC. Protein product: CASSQGGGARDEQFF.

The J gene is TRBJ2-3, the V gene TRBV30; 9 nucleotides align to TRBD2. The CDR3 is 14 residues long. J gave up 3 bases and V 3 bases, and 4 bases lay outside the gene matches. Germline V gives CDR1 GTSNPN, CDR2 SVGIG (reference sequence). CDR3 sequence (DNA): TGTGCCTGGAGGGTAGCGGGGGCTACAGATACGCAGTATTTT. Protein sequence: CAWRVAGATDTQYF.

V usage is TRBV7-6 and J usage is TRBJ2-1; 7 bases match TRBD1. V was clipped by 1 base and J by 0 bases; unmatched bases: 6. The CDR3 totals 17 residues. Germline CDR1 and CDR2: SGHVS and FNYEAQ. DNA for the CDR3: TGTGCCAGCAGCTTAGAGAGGGGGCTGGGCTCCTACAATGAGCAGTTCTTC. Translated: CASSLERGLGSYNEQFF.

The count of this clone is one. The rearrangement joins TRBV2 to TRBJ1-3, with D possibly TRBD1 on 5 matching bases. This CDR3 spans 15 amino acids. CDR1 and CDR2 (germline): SNHLY, FYNNEI. Trimming cost V 7 bases and J 0 bases, with 13 bases left between them. The CDR3 coding sequence is TGTGCCAGCAAAGAGGGGACTAACTCTGGAAACACCATATATTTT. Its protein is CASKEGTNSGNTIYF.

This clone was detected once. The chain joins TRBV11-2 to TRBJ1-4; D is uncertain. With 0 bases removed from V and 6 bases from J, the gap between germline ends came to 11 bases. Germline V gene sequence: CDR1 SGHAT, CDR2 FQNNGV. CDR3 length equals 15 residues. CDR3: CASSLDSPGYEKLFF. The DNA of the CDR3 is TGTGCCAGCAGCTTAGATAGTCCCGGTTATGAAAAACTGTTTTTT.

The V and J genes are TRBV30 and TRBJ2-1, with TRBD2 identical over 8 bases. In germline, CDR1 is GTSNPN, CDR2 SVGIG (reference sequence). J was trimmed by 8 bases and V by 4 bases; bases with no gene match: 7. The CDR3 covers 13 residues. CDR3: CAWKRGGLDEQFF. DNA of the CDR3: TGTGCCTGGAAGCGCGGGGGGCTCGATGAGCAGTTCTTC.

The J gene is TRBJ1-2, the V gene TRBV7-2; 11 bases are shared with TRBD1. Trimming took 4 bases from V and 4 from J; bases not matched to a gene: 8. Per the germline V gene, CDR1 is SGHTA and CDR2 is FQGNSA. The CDR3 extends over 16 amino acids. DNA for the CDR3: TGTGCCAGCAGCTCATCCAGGACAGGGGGCATCTATGGCTACACCTTC. This translates into CASSSSRTGGIYGYTF.

The CDR3 region is CASSEGTGGAGELFF. The CDR3, as DNA: TGTGCCAGCAGTGAAGGGACAGGTGGGGCCGGGGAGCTGTTTTTT. The chain recombines TRBV2 with TRBJ2-2; TRBD1 aligns across 7 bases. With V trimmed by 1 base and J by 6 bases, 5 bases remained unmatched. Germline CDR1 SNHLY, CDR2 FYNNEI. The CDR3 is made up of 15 amino acids.

The rearrangement joins TRBV7-9 to TRBJ2-5, with 8 bases aligning to TRBD2. Unmatched junction bases numbered 22, after V lost 5 bases and J lost 5 bases. CDR1 and CDR2 from the germline V gene are SEHNR and FQNEAQ (reference sequence). The CDR3 is 19 amino acids. The CDR3 DNA sequence: TGTGCCAGCAGCCTCCCCCCGGCAGCGGGGGCTTTACCTCGGGAGACCCAGTACTTC. Translated, it gives CASSLPPAAGALPRETQYF.

The genes are TRBV28 and TRBJ1-1; D is perhaps TRBD1 (5 bases). Trimming stripped 5 bases from V and 4 bases from J, with 14 bases between. Germline V lookup: CDR1 MDHEN, CDR2 SYDVKM. The CDR3 spans 14 residues. In DNA, the CDR3 is TGTGCCAGCAGTCCGGGGGACTTTGGCACTGAAGCTTTCTTT. It is translated as CASSPGDFGTEAFF.

This rearrangement joins TRBV11-2 to TRBJ2-5; the D gene is possibly TRBD1 (6 bases). The V gene's germline CDR1 is SGHAT and CDR2 FQNNGV. V shed 3 bases and J shed 3 bases, with 11 bases lying between them. The CDR3 has 14 residues. CDR3 nucleotides: TGTGCCAGCAGCTTGGCAGGGGCGAAAGAGACCCAGTACTTC. It yields the protein CASSLAGAKETQYF.

This clone was picked up a small number of times. The V call is TRBV29-1, the J call TRBJ1-2; D gene ambiguous. The germline CDR1 and CDR2 sequences are SQVTM and ANQGSEA. The V gene lost 1 base and the J gene lost 4 bases, with 7 bases spanning the gap. CDR3 length equals 12 residues. DNA for the CDR3: TGCAGCGTTGAAGTAACAGCCTATGGCTACACCTTC. Translation gives CSVEVTAYGYTF.

The chain is built from TRBV7-8 and TRBJ2-1, with D tentatively TRBD2 (6 bases). Germline CDR1 reads SGHVS; CDR2 reads FQNEAQ. The CDR3 is 15 amino acids. Trimming removed 1 base from V and 7 bases from J, with 14 bases in between. The CDR3: CASSLEGGMRNEQFF. The CDR3 DNA is TGTGCCAGCAGCTTAGAAGGAGGGATGCGGAATGAGCAGTTCTTC.

The V and J genes are TRBV10-3 and TRBJ1-1, with D unclear. Trimming removed 0 bases from V and 11 bases from J, with 16 bases in between. The CDR3 runs to 14 residues. Germline values: CDR1 ENHRY, CDR2 SYGVKD. In DNA, the CDR3 is TGTGCCATCAGTGAGTCCTCGGGATCCGGGAGGGCTTTCTTT. It is translated as CAISESSGSGRAFF.

The chain joins TRBV5-1 to TRBJ1-4, with unresolved D. CDR1 SGHRS and CDR2 YFSETQ come from the germline V gene. The CDR3 extends over 15 amino acids. Trimming removed 5 bases at V and 0 bases at J, with 11 bases between. This CDR3 reads CASRRYSSTNEKLFF. For the CDR3, the DNA is TGCGCCAGCAGGCGATACAGCTCAACTAATGAAAAACTGTTTTTT.

V and J are TRBV27 and TRBJ2-5; D perhaps matches TRBD2 (5 bases). V lost 2 bases and J 1 base, leaving 8 bases between the germline ends. Per germline, CDR1 MNHEY and CDR2 SMNVEV (reference sequence). CDR3 length: 14 amino acids. The CDR3, as DNA: TGTGCCAGCAGTTTAGGAGGCCCCCAAGAGACCCAGTACTTC. It encodes CASSLGGPQETQYF.

The CDR3 DNA reads as TGTGCCACACTTAGAGATCACTCGAACACTGAAGCTTTCTTT. It yields the protein CATLRDHSNTEAFF. J is TRBJ1-1 and V is TRBV19; no reliable D call. CDR3 length: 14 residues. Germline V gene data show CDR1 as LNHDA and CDR2 as SQIVND (reference sequence). V gave up 10 bases and J gave up 1 base, with 16 bases separating them.

This chain joins TRBV4-1 and TRBJ1-6; a weak D match, TRBD1 (5 bases). V lost 0 bases and J lost 7, with 19 bases in between. Germline CDR1 and CDR2: MGHRA and YSYEKL. This CDR3 spans 18 amino acids. The CDR3 spells CASSQEGRWQGGNSPLHF. The CDR3 nucleotides read TGCGCCAGCAGCCAAGAGGGTCGGTGGCAGGGTGGGAATTCACCCCTCCACTTT.

CDR3 DNA: TGTGCCACCAGTGATGGACAGACTGAAGCTTTCTTT. It translates to CATSDGQTEAFF. The rearrangement joins TRBV24-1 to TRBJ1-1; tentative D call: TRBD1 (6 bases). V was pared by 3 bases and J by 5 bases, with 6 bases between. This CDR3 is 12 amino acids long. Germline CDR1 and CDR2: KGHDR and SFDVKD.

V is TRBV5-1 and J is TRBJ1-2; D remains ambiguous. CDR1 and CDR2 (germline): SGHRS, YFSETQ. The CDR3 length is 15 residues. Trimming cost V 0 bases and J 7 bases, with 16 bases left between them. The DNA of the CDR3 is TGCGCCAGCAGCTTGGGAGGGTCCGATCGCGCTGGCTACACCTTC. This gives the protein CASSLGGSDRAGYTF. Drawing the rest from reference TRBV5-1 and TRBJ1-2, the complete variable domain is KAGVTQTPRYLIKTRGQQVTLSCSPISGHRSVSWYQQTPGQGLQFLFEYFSETQRNKGNFPGRFSGRQFSNSRSEMNVSTLELGDSALYLCASSLGGSDRAGYTFGSGTRLTVV.

The rearrangement links TRBV6-5 to TRBJ2-7; TRBD1 matches at 7 bases. After removal of 6 bases from V and 1 base from J, the junction contained 6 bases not matched to a gene. CDR1 is MNHEY, CDR2 SVGAGI, per germline. This CDR3 is 14 amino acids long. The CDR3 DNA reads as TGTGCCAGCAGGCTGGACAGGCGTTCCTACGAGCAGTACTTC. It translates to CASRLDRRSYEQYF.

The CDR3 sequence: CASSEGPPPNQPQHF. CDR3 sequence (DNA): TGTGCCAGCAGTGAAGGGCCTCCGCCCAATCAGCCCCAGCATTTT. V gene TRBV6-1 combines with J gene TRBJ1-5; D remains unclear. CDR1 is MNHNS, CDR2 SASEGT, per germline. The V end was cut by 1 base, the J end by 3 bases, with 10 bases between. This CDR3 contains 15 residues.

This sequence joins TRBV30 and TRBJ1-2; the D is unclear. Trimming pared 4 bases from V and 8 bases from J, leaving 14 bases between. The germline V gene encodes CDR1 GTSNPN and CDR2 SVGIG (reference sequence). The CDR3 is 12 residues long. CDR3 residues: CAWMRLLRGYTF. DNA for the CDR3: TGTGCCTGGATGAGACTCCTCCGGGGCTACACCTTC. The entire variable domain, with the rest obtained from reference TRBV30 and TRBJ1-2, is as follows: SQTIHQWPATLVQPVGSPLSLECTVEGTSNPNLYWYRQAAGRGLQLLFYSVGIGQISSEVPQNLSASRPQDRQFILSSKKLLLSDSGFYLCAWMRLLRGYTFGSGTRLTVV.